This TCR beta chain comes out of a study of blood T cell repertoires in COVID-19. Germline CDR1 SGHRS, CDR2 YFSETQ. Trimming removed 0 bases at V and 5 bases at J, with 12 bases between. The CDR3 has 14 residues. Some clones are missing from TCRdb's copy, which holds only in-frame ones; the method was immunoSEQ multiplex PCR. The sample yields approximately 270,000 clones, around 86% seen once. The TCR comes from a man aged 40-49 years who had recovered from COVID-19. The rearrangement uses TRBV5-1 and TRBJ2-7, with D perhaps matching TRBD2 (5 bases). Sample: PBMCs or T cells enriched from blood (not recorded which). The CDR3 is CASSLGGIWDEQYF. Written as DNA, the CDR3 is TGCGCCAGCAGCTTGGGAGGGATTTGGGACGAGCAGTACTTC. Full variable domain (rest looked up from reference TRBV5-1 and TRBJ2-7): KAGVTQTPRYLIKTRGQQVTLSCSPISGHRSVSWYQQTPGQGLQFLFEYFSETQRNKGNFPGRFSGRQFSNSRSEMNVSTLELGDSALYLCASSLGGIWDEQYFGPGTRLTVT.